Listed here is a single T cell receptor beta chain. Germline V CDR1 and CDR2: MGHRA, YSYEKL. The CDR3 consists of 17 residues. These data originate in a study of monozygotic twins with inflammatory bowel disease. Reprocessing the 5' RACE reads, TCRdb reports a single entry for every CDR3 protein and omits DNA. The table lists 70,000 to 95,000 distinct CDR3 sequences. This clonotype originated in a human donor with ulcerative colitis or Crohn's disease, or a healthy co-twin of an affected twin (not recorded which). The chain has TRBV4-1 and TRBJ2-2; TCRdb names TRBD1, which stays unverified in the absence of DNA. Sample: blood. CDR3 loop: CASSQRGLSANTGELFF.